The clone carrying this T cell receptor beta chain was recorded once. What it binds is not known. These data come from a study of OX40 agonist ivuxolimab in advanced cancers. General study findings and limits: On average, a greater number of expanded clones characterised CD8+ T cells relative to CD4+.

The CDR3 has 17 residues. After removal of 1 base from V and 5 bases from J, the junction contained 8 bases not matched to a gene. The germline V gene has CDR1 SGDLS and CDR2 YYNGEE. The assay was immunoSEQ multiplex PCR, and TCRdb's table has in-frame clones only and misses some. The sample includes around 26,000 clones, about four fifths of them seen just once. The chain recombines TRBV9 with TRBJ1-4; 10 nucleotides line up with TRBD1. This TCR derives from an adult with an advanced solid tumor such as melanoma, head and neck, liver or kidney cancer. This specimen was CD4+ or CD8+ T cells sorted from blood, taken in a trial of the OX40 agonist ivuxolimab. The CDR3, as DNA: TGTGCCAGCAGCGTAAGCAGGGACAGGGGAAGCAATGAAAAACTGTTTTTT. Protein: CASSVSRDRGSNEKLFF.